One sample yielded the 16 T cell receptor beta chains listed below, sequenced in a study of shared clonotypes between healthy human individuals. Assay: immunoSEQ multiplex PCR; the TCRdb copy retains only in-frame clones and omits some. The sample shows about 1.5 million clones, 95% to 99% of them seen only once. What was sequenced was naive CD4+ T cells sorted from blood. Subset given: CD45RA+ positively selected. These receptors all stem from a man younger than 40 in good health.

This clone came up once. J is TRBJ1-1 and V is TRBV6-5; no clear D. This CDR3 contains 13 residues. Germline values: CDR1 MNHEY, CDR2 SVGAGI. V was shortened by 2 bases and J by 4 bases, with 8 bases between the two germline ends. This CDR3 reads CASSYQDFTEAFF. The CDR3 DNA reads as TGTGCCAGCAGTTACCAAGATTTCACTGAAGCTTTCTTT.

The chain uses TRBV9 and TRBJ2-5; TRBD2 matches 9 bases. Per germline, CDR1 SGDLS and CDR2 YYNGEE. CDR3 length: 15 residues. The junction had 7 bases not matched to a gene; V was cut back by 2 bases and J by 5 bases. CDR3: CASSVAGGLRETQYF. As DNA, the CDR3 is TGTGCCAGCAGCGTCGCGGGAGGGCTTCGGGAGACCCAGTACTTC. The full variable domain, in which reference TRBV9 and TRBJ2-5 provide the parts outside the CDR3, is DSGVTQTPKHLITATGQRVTLRCSPRSGDLSVYWYQQSLDQGLQFLIQYYNGEERAKGNILERFSAQQFPDLHSELNLSSLELGDSALYFCASSVAGGLRETQYFGPGTRLLVL.

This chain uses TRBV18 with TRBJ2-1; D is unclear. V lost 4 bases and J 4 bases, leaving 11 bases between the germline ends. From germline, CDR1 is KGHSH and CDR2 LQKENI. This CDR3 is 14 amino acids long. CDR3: CASSQEMGYNEQFF. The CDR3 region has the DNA TGTGCCAGCTCACAAGAAATGGGTTACAATGAGCAGTTCTTC.

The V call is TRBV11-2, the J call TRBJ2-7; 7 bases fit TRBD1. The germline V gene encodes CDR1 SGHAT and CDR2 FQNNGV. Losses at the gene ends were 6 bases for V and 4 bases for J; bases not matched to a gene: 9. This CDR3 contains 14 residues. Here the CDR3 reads CASRSPRGTYEQYF. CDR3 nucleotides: TGTGCCAGCAGATCCCCCAGGGGGACGTACGAGCAGTACTTC.

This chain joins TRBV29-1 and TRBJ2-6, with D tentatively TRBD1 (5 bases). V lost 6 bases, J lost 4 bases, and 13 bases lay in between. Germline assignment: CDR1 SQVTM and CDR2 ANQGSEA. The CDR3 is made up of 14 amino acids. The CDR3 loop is CSVVTGTGANVLTF. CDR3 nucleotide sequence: TGCAGCGTCGTTACAGGCACAGGGGCCAACGTCCTGACTTTC.

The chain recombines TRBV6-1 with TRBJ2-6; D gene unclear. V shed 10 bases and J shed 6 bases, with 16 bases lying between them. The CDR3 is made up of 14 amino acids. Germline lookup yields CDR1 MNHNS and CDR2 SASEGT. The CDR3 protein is CAIYRSNLANVLTF. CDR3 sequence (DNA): TGTGCCATTTACCGATCAAATTTGGCCAACGTCCTGACTTTC.

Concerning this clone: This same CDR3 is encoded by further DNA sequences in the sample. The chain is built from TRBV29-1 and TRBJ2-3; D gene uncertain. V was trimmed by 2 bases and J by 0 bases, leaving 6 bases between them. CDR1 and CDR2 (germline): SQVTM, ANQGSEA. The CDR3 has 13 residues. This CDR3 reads CSVEKGSTDTQYF. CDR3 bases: TGCAGCGTTGAAAAGGGCAGCACAGATACGCAGTATTTT.

CDR3 DNA: TGTGCCAGCAGCTTTGGAGCCGGTCCGACCCAGTACTTC. Translated, it gives CASSFGAGPTQYF. This sequence joins TRBV7-2 and TRBJ2-5, with D hard to call. Looked up from germline, CDR1 is SGHTA and CDR2 is FQGNSA. CDR3 length: 13 amino acids. The V end lost 3 bases, the J end lost 7 bases, and 12 bases lay between the germline ends.

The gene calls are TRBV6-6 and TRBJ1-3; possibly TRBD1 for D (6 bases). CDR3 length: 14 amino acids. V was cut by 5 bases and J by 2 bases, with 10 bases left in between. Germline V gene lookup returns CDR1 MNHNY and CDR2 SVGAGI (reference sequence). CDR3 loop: CASSQYRAGNTIYF. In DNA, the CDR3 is TGTGCCAGCAGTCAGTACAGGGCTGGAAACACCATATATTTT.

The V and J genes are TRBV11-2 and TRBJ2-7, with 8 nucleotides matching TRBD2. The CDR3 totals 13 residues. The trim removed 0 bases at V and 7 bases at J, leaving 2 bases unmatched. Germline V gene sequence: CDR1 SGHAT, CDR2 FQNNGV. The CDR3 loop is CASSLEVAGEQYF. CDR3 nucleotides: TGTGCCAGCAGCTTAGAGGTAGCGGGGGAGCAGTACTTC.

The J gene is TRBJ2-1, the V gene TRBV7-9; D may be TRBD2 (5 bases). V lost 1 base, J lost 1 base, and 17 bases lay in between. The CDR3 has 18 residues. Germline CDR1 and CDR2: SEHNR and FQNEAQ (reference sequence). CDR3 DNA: TGTGCCAGCAGCTTAGTTATCGGGTTAGCGAATTCCTACAATGAGCAGTTCTTC. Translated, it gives CASSLVIGLANSYNEQFF. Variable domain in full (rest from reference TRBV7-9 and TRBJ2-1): DTGVSQNPRHKITKRGQNVTFRCDPISEHNRLYWYRQTLGQGPEFLTYFQNEAQLEKSRLLSDRFSAERPKGSFSTLEIQRTEQGDSAMYLCASSLVIGLANSYNEQFFGPGTRLTVL.

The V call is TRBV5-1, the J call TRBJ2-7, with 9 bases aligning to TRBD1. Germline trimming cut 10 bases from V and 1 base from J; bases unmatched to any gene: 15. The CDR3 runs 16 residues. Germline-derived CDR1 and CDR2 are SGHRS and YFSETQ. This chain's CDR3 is CAGLGQGKTYSYEQYF. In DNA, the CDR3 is TGCGCCGGCCTGGGACAGGGCAAAACTTATTCCTACGAGCAGTACTTC.

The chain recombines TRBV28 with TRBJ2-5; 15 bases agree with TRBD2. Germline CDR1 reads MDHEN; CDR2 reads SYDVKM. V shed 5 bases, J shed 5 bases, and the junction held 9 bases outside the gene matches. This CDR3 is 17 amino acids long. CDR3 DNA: TGTGCCAGCAGTCACCGGACTAGCGGGAGGGCCGGGGAGACCCAGTACTTC. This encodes CASSHRTSGRAGETQYF.

The CDR3 DNA reads as TGTGCCAGCAGCTCCCCCGGGTTCTTCACTGAAGCTTTCTTT. Translation gives CASSSPGFFTEAFF. The chain links TRBV11-2 to TRBJ1-1; D call uncertain. Trimming took 4 bases from V and 4 from J, leaving 13 bases between them. The CDR3 loop spans 14 amino acids. Germline V lookup: CDR1 SGHAT, CDR2 FQNNGV.

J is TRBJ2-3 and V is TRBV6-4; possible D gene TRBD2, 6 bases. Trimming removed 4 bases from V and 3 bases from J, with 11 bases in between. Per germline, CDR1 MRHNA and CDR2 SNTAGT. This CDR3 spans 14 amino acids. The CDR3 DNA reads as TGTGCCAGCAGTGTCGCGGGAACGACAGATACGCAGTATTTT. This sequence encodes CASSVAGTTDTQYF.

The CDR3 spells CASSSGQFSYEQYF. In DNA, the CDR3 is TGTGCCAGCAGCTCAGGACAGTTCTCCTACGAGCAGTACTTC. This chain links TRBV7-2 with TRBJ2-7; maybe TRBD1 (6 bases). Germline CDR1 SGHTA, CDR2 FQGNSA. Trimming shortened V by 4 bases and J by 0 bases, and 10 bases separated the two germline ends. The CDR3 has 14 residues.